Below, 22 T cell receptor beta chains from the same sample are listed, as sequenced in a study of blood T cell repertoires in COVID-19. Profiled with immunoSEQ multiplex PCR; TCRdb holds only in-frame clones, not every one. This repertoire shows a few hundred thousand clones, about 89% found once; its top ten account for approximately 3%. Material: peripheral blood. The receptors were gathered from a woman younger than 45 with COVID-19, enrolled during active disease.

The chain recombines TRBV4-3 with TRBJ2-1; 10 bases agree with TRBD2. Germline CDR1 reads LGHNA; CDR2 reads YSLEER. CDR3 size: 13 residues. The ends lost 6 bases at V and 10 bases at J; junction bases unmatched: 6. This chain's CDR3 is CASRSGTSEEQFF. In nucleotides, the CDR3 is TGCGCCAGCAGGTCCGGGACTAGCGAGGAGCAGTTCTTC.

This clone appeared once. The chain recombines TRBV19 with TRBJ1-3; TRBD1 matches 8 bases. Trimming at V came to 9 bases and at J to 4 bases, leaving 5 bases not matched to a gene. Germline CDR1 and CDR2: LNHDA and SQIVND (reference sequence). The length of the CDR3 is 13 residues. The CDR3 region is CASDRGYGNTIYF. The DNA for the CDR3 is TGTGCCAGCGACAGGGGCTACGGAAACACCATATATTTT.

In its sample, this clone was seen once. This rearrangement joins TRBV10-3 to TRBJ2-7, with 12 bases lining up with TRBD2. J was trimmed by 5 bases and V by 2 bases; bases with no gene match: 1. The length of the CDR3 is 14 residues. Germline V gene data show CDR1 as ENHRY and CDR2 as SYGVKD. CDR3 protein: CAISETSGRNEQYV. The CDR3 nucleotides are TGTGCCATCAGTGAGACTAGCGGGAGGAACGAGCAGTACGTC.

This clone was detected only a few times. This chain joins TRBV4-3 and TRBJ1-6, with 9 bases lining up with TRBD1. Per the germline V gene, CDR1 is LGHNA and CDR2 is YSLEER. CDR3 length: 15 amino acids. With 5 bases clipped from V and 6 bases from J, the junction kept 5 bases outside the gene matches. CDR3 loop: CASSTRGQGNSPLHF. DNA of the CDR3: TGCGCCAGCAGCACCCGGGGACAGGGTAATTCACCCCTCCACTTT.

CDR3 sequence: CASSDSGDLYPYGYTF. CDR3 DNA sequence: TGTGCCAGCAGTGATTCAGGGGACCTTTATCCCTATGGCTACACCTTC. The chain employs TRBV2 and TRBJ1-2; D perhaps matches TRBD1 (6 bases). Germline CDR1 and CDR2: SNHLY and FYNNEI. The germline V and J ends were trimmed by 3 bases and 4 bases, with 18 bases remaining between them. The CDR3 loop spans 16 amino acids.

The V call is TRBV6-6, the J call TRBJ1-1, with unresolved D. V was pared by 6 bases and J by 0 bases, with 11 bases between. Germline CDR1 is MNHNY and CDR2 is SVGAGI (reference sequence). The CDR3 is 14 residues long. The CDR3 is CASRVTPVNTEAFF. The CDR3 DNA is TGTGCCAGCAGGGTGACTCCCGTGAACACTGAAGCTTTCTTT.

The chain has TRBV25-1 and TRBJ1-1, with D tentatively TRBD1 (6 bases). Germline V CDR1 and CDR2: MGHDK, SYGVNS. V was shortened by 1 base and J by 6 bases, with 18 bases between the two germline ends. The CDR3 spans 16 residues. The CDR3 here is CASSESGRGAPAEAFF. The CDR3 coding sequence is TGTGCCAGCAGTGAATCTGGCCGGGGGGCGCCGGCTGAAGCTTTCTTT.

The chain has TRBV9 and TRBJ1-1, with a tentative D call TRBD1 (5 bases). Trimming took 2 bases from V and 6 from J, leaving 14 bases between them. Germline V gives CDR1 SGDLS, CDR2 YYNGEE. The CDR3 spans 14 residues. This CDR3 is CASSVRQSIAEAFF. The DNA for the CDR3 is TGTGCCAGCAGCGTCAGACAGTCGATCGCTGAAGCTTTCTTT.

J is TRBJ2-1 and V is TRBV4-1, with D hard to call. Germline values: CDR1 MGHRA, CDR2 YSYEKL. This CDR3 has 12 residues. Trimming cost V 0 bases and J 10 bases, with 7 bases left between them. CDR3 residues: CASSQDRTEQFF. DNA for the CDR3: TGCGCCAGCAGCCAAGATAGAACCGAGCAGTTCTTC.

There are a few counts of this clone. The V call is TRBV5-5, the J call TRBJ2-1; 9 bases align to TRBD1. The germline V gene has CDR1 SGHKS and CDR2 YYEKEE (reference sequence). V was clipped by 0 bases and J by 3 bases; unmatched bases: 7. CDR3 length: 17 amino acids. Written as DNA, the CDR3 is TGTGCCAGCAGCTTGGCCCCGGGACAGGGACACTACAATGAGCAGTTCTTC. Translating it yields CASSLAPGQGHYNEQFF.

This chain connects TRBV7-9 to TRBJ1-5; a possible D gene is TRBD1 (5 bases). The germline gives CDR1 SEHNR, CDR2 FQNEAQ (reference sequence). The CDR3 has 14 residues. Between the trimmed V and J ends, which lost 5 bases and 7 bases, there was a span of 15 bases. CDR3 protein: CASSATGHLQPQHF. CDR3 nucleotide sequence: TGTGCCAGCAGCGCTACCGGACACCTACAGCCCCAGCATTTT.

The chain couples TRBV27 to TRBJ2-7; 8 bases fit TRBD1. The J segment lost 0 bases and the V segment lost 5 bases, leaving 9 bases of the junction unmatched. The CDR3 covers 16 residues. Germline V CDR1 and CDR2: MNHEY, SMNVEV (reference sequence). The chain's CDR3 is CASSPHRGSSSYEQYF. CDR3 sequence (DNA): TGTGCCAGCAGTCCACACAGGGGGTCCAGCTCCTACGAGCAGTACTTC.

This sequence joins TRBV7-2 and TRBJ1-4, with D possibly matching TRBD1 (6 bases). CDR3 size: 18 residues. Germline lookup yields CDR1 SGHTA and CDR2 FQGNSA. V was pared by 5 bases and J by 3 bases, with 22 bases between. CDR3: CASSPSVLGARANEKLFF. The CDR3 nucleotides are TGTGCCAGCAGCCCCAGTGTTTTGGGGGCTAGGGCTAATGAAAAACTGTTTTTT.

The chain combines TRBV11-3 with TRBJ2-7; 10 positions match TRBD1. Per the germline V gene, CDR1 is SGHNT and CDR2 is YENEEA. Losses at the gene ends were 0 bases for V and 1 base for J; bases not matched to a gene: 6. This CDR3 comprises 17 residues. CDR3 bases: TGTGCCAGCAGCTTAGATTTTCGGGACAGGGGTTCCTACGAGCAGTACGTC. It translates to CASSLDFRDRGSYEQYV.

The chain employs TRBV10-3 and TRBJ2-2; no reliable D call. V was clipped by 2 bases and J by 0 bases, with 7 bases between them. The germline CDR1 and CDR2 sequences are ENHRY and SYGVKD. The CDR3 contains 15 residues. This CDR3 reads CAISEGQTNTGELFF. For the CDR3, the DNA is TGTGCCATCAGTGAGGGGCAGACGAACACCGGGGAGCTGTTTTTT.

This clone was seen only once. The rearrangement uses TRBV7-2 and TRBJ1-6; TRBD1 agrees at 7 bases. Germline assignment: CDR1 SGHTA and CDR2 FQGNSA. J gave up 8 bases and V 5 bases, and 3 bases lay outside the gene matches. The CDR3 loop spans 13 amino acids. The CDR3 reads CASSGTADSPLHF. CDR3 nucleotide sequence: TGTGCCAGCAGCGGGACAGCAGATTCACCCCTCCACTTT. The variable domain in full, completed from reference TRBV7-2 and TRBJ1-6, reads GAGVSQSPSNKVTEKGKDVELRCDPISGHTALYWYRQSLGQGLEFLIYFQGNSAPDKSGLPSDRFSAERTGGSVSTLTIQRTQQEDSAVYLCASSGTADSPLHFGNGTRLTVT.

The V call is TRBV7-2, the J call TRBJ2-3; 9 nucleotides agree with TRBD2. CDR1 SGHTA and CDR2 FQGNSA come from the germline V gene. V lost 5 bases and J lost 0; bases outside the gene matches: 6. This CDR3 contains 16 residues. CDR3 in amino acids: CASSPRTSASTDTQYF. The CDR3 region has the DNA TGTGCCAGCAGCCCCCGGACTAGCGCTAGCACAGATACGCAGTATTTT.

This sequence joins TRBV5-1 and TRBJ1-1; 8 positions match TRBD1. The CDR3 is made up of 13 amino acids. V lost 2 bases to trimming and J lost 6 bases; unmatched junction nucleotides: 3. The germline CDR1 and CDR2 sequences are SGHRS and YFSETQ. The CDR3 DNA reads as TGCGCCAGCAGCTTACAGGGGGACGCTGAAGCTTTCTTT. Protein: CASSLQGDAEAFF. Looking up the rest from reference TRBV5-1 and TRBJ1-1 gives the full variable domain: KAGVTQTPRYLIKTRGQQVTLSCSPISGHRSVSWYQQTPGQGLQFLFEYFSETQRNKGNFPGRFSGRQFSNSRSEMNVSTLELGDSALYLCASSLQGDAEAFFGQGTRLTVV.

This clone was counted a single time. This sequence joins TRBV10-3 and TRBJ2-1, with a tentative D call TRBD1 (5 bases). Trimming took off 3 bases at V and 5 bases at J, with 8 bases between the two ends. Germline V gene lookup returns CDR1 ENHRY and CDR2 SYGVKD. The CDR3 has 13 amino acids. CDR3 sequence reads: CAISERQNNEQFF. DNA for the CDR3: TGTGCCATCAGTGAAAGACAGAACAATGAGCAGTTCTTC.

This clone appeared a few times. This chain connects TRBV6-1 to TRBJ2-3, with 11 bases matching TRBD1. The V segment lost 0 bases and the J segment 3 bases; nucleotides outside the gene matches: 8. The CDR3 extends over 18 amino acids. Germline CDR1 is MNHNS and CDR2 is SASEGT. In DNA, the CDR3 is TGTGCCAGCAGTGAAGCGCTTCCGGGACAGGGGGAAACAGATACGCAGTATTTT. Encoded protein: CASSEALPGQGETDTQYF.

This clone came up once. The rearrangement uses TRBV5-4 and TRBJ1-6, with D possibly TRBD1 on 5 matching bases. Germline values: CDR1 SGHNT, CDR2 YYREEE (reference sequence). The germline V and J ends were trimmed by 0 bases and 9 bases, with 13 bases remaining between them. This CDR3 has 15 residues. CDR3 amino acids: CASSLDGAGVSPLHF. CDR3 nucleotides: TGTGCCAGCAGCTTGGATGGGGCGGGGGTTTCACCCCTCCACTTT.

The chain carries TRBV29-1 and TRBJ2-7, with D possibly being TRBD2 (5 bases). V was pared by 8 bases and J by 5 bases, with 25 bases between. Germline V gene data show CDR1 as SQVTM and CDR2 as ANQGSEA. The CDR3 has 15 residues. The CDR3: CSTAGGLEGLHEQYF. CDR3 sequence (DNA): TGCAGCACCGCGGGCGGCTTAGAGGGTCTTCACGAGCAGTACTTC.